Sequencing of this T cell receptor (beta chain) was carried out in a study of cytomegalovirus exposure and HLA in healthy donors. The study, taken as a whole, reports: Reported performance of the classifier showed diagnosis of cytomegalovirus status with high specificity and sensitivity. With further analysis later on, most CMV-associated TCR beta chains appeared HLA-restricted. Some highly shared sequence variants likely arose as a pipeline artifact.

In its sample, this clone was seen a few times. The antigen remains unidentified. The CDR3 has 14 amino acids. V lost 2 bases, J lost 2 bases, and 8 bases lay in between. Germline lookup yields CDR1 SGHDT and CDR2 YYEEEE. PCR primers comprised 60 Vbeta and 13 Jbeta primers. Assay used: immunoSEQ multiplex PCR; TCRdb lists only in-frame clones, some missing. The sample shows around 150,000 clones, over 75% of them seen only once. The V call is TRBV5-6, the J call TRBJ1-3; unclear D gene. Sequenced material: PBMCs. This sequence was found in a woman in her forties or fifties in good health and CMV-seropositive. CDR3 coding DNA: TGTGCCAGCAGCTTTTCGGGAGCTGGAAACACCATATATTTT. Encoded protein: CASSFSGAGNTIYF. The whole variable domain, remainder taken from reference TRBV5-6 and TRBJ1-3, is DAGVTQSPTHLIKTRGQQVTLRCSPKSGHDTVSWYQQALGQGPQFIFQYYEEEERQRGNFPDRFSGHQFPNYSSELNVNALLLGDSALYLCASSFSGAGNTIYFGEGSWLTVV.